The clone carrying this TCR beta chain was counted a few times. Its antigen remains unidentified. Template material for amplifying TCR beta CDR3 regions consisted of RNA transcripts. Researchers ran a first-round RT-PCR on the TCR CDR3 using the HTBI primer set. Using its own MiXCR run on the multiplex PCR reads, TCRdb lists one record per CDR3 protein. Here the sample spans approximately 400,000 distinct CDR3 sequences, approximately 15% being singletons. This sample is part of a study of T cells in Graves' hyperthyroidism and ophthalmopathy. With a duration under 2 months, the hyperthyroidism was newly diagnosed in patients aged 18 to 65. Uncontrolled infection, other autoimmune disease, pregnancy or lactation led to exclusion. Study conclusions and caveats: Ophthalmopathy stood apart from stable hyperthyroidism in a 13 V-J model.

This CDR3 has 12 amino acids. Germline values: CDR1 MNHNS, CDR2 SASEGT. Deletions cut 6 bases from V and 7 bases from J, with 12 bases between. The sequence was collected from a woman between 18 and 30 years old with Graves' hyperthyroidism. The chain carries TRBV6-1 and TRBJ1-1; possibly TRBD1 for D (5 bases). The sequenced sample was blood. CDR3 sequence reads: CASRGGGGEAFF. The CDR3 nucleotides are TGTGCCAGCAGGGGGGGGGGGGGTGAAGCTTTCTTT.